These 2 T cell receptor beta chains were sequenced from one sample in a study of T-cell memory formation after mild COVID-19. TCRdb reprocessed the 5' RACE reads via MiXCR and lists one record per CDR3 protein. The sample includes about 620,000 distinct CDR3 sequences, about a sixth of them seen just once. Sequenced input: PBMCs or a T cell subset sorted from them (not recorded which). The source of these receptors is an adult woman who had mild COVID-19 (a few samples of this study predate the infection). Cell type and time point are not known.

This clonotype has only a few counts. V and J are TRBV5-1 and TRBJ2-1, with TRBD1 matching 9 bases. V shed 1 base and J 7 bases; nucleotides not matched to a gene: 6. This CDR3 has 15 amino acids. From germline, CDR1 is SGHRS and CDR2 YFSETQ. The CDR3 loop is CASSLSPGQGNEQFF. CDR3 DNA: TGCGCCAGCAGCTTGTCCCCGGGACAGGGAAATGAGCAGTTCTTC.

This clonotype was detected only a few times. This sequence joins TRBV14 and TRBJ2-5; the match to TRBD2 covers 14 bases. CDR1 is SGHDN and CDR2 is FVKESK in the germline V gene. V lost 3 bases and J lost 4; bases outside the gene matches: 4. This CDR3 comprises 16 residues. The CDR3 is CASSHRLAGGRETQYF. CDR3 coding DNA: TGTGCCAGCAGCCACCGACTAGCGGGGGGGCGAGAGACCCAGTACTTC.